This record looks at one TCR beta chain sequence and its context. Antigen specificity is unknown. These data come from a study of graft-versus-host responses after intestinal transplantation. Generated by immunoSEQ multiplex PCR, the TCRdb table keeps only in-frame clones and is missing some. The sample has some 130,000 clones, 90% to 95% seen once. The V end lost 5 bases, the J end lost 4 bases, and 10 bases lay between the germline ends. Looked up from germline, CDR1 is SGHRS and CDR2 is YFSETQ. This CDR3 contains 13 residues. The chain uses TRBV5-1 and TRBJ2-1; possible D gene TRBD1, 7 bases. The sequenced sample was unstimulated CD4+ T cells sorted from spleen or lymph node cells, obtained before intestinal transplant. This clonotype was obtained from a human donor who received an intestinal transplant. The CDR3 reads CASREGAYNEQFF. The CDR3 DNA is TGCGCCAGCAGGGAGGGGGCTTACAATGAGCAGTTCTTC.